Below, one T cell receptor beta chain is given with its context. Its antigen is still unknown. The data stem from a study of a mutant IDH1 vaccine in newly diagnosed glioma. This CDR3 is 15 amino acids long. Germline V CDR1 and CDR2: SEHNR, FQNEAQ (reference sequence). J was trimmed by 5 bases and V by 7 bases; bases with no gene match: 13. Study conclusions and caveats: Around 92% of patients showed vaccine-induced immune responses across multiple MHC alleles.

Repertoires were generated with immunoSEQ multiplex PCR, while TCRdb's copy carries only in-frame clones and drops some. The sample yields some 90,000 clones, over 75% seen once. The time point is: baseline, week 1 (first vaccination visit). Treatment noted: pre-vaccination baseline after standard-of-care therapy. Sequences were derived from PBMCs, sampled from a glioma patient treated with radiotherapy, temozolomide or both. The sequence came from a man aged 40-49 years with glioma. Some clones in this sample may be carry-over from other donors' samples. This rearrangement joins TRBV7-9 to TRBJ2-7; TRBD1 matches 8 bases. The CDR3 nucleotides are TGTGCCAGCACCCCCGGCGGTTCAGGGGGCGACGAGCAGTACTTC. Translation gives CASTPGGSGGDEQYF.